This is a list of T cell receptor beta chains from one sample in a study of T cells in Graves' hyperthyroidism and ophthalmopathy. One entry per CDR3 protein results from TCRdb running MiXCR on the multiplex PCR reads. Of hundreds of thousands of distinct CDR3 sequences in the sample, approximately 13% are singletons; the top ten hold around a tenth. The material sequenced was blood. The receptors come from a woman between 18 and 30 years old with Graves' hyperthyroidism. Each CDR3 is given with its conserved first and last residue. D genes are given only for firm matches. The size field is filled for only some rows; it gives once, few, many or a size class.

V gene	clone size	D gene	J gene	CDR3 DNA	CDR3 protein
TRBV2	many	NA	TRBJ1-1	TGTGCCAGCACCTCCTGGGGGGGCGACACTGAAGCTTTCTTT	CASTSWGGDTEAFF
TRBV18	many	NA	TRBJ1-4	TGTGCCAGCTCACTCCGAGGGAGGGATAATGAAAAACTGTTTTTT	CASSLRGRDNEKLFF
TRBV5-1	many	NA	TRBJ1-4	TGCGCCAGCAGCAAGGAAGGTTCGGCAACTAATGAAAAACTGTTTTTT	CASSKEGSATNEKLFF
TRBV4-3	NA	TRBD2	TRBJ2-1	TGCGCCAGCAGCCAGGGACTAGCGGCCAACAATGAGCAGTTCTTC	CASSQGLAANNEQFF
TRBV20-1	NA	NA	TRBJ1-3	TGCAGTGCTAGAGTGGGGTACTCTGGAAACACCATATATTTT	CSARVGYSGNTIYF
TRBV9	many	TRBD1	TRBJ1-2	TGTGCCAGCAGCGTCCTAGGGACAGGGGGCAAATATGGCTACACCTTC	CASSVLGTGGKYGYTF
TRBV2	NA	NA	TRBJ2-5	TGTGCCAGCGGGGGGGGCGGGAGAGAGACCCAGTACTTC	CASGGGGRETQYF
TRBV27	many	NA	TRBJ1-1	TGTGCCAGCAGACCTACACGGGACCTGATCACTGAAGCTTTCTTT	CASRPTRDLITEAFF
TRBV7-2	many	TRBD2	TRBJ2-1	TGTGCCAGCAGTTGGACTAGCGGGGAACACAATGAGCAGTTCTTC	CASSWTSGEHNEQFF
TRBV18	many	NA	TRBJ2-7	TGTGCCAGCTCACCTGGCCTGGGGGGCGGTTACTACGAGCAGTACTTC	CASSPGLGGGYYEQYF
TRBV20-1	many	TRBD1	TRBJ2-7	TGCAGTGCTGAAACAGGGGACCACTACGAGCAGTACTTC	CSAETGDHYEQYF
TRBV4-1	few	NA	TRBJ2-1	TGCGCCAGCAGCCACCAAAGGGGGTGGAATGAGCAGTTCTTC	CASSHQRGWNEQFF
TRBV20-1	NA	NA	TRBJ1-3	TGCAGTGCTAGAGAGGGTGGTAAAGGAAACACCATATATTTT	CSAREGGKGNTIYF
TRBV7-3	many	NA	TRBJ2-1	TGTGCCAGCAGCTTAATCGGGGGAGGAAACAGTGATGAGCAGTTCTTC	CASSLIGGGNSDEQFF
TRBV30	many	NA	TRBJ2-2	TGTGCCTGGTCAACCGGGCCCGGGAAAGGACACACCGGGGAGCTGTTTTTT	CAWSTGPGKGHTGELFF
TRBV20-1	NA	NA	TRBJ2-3	TGCAGTGCTAGGTCTCCGGGACCGATGACAGATACGCAGTATTTT	CSARSPGPMTDTQYF
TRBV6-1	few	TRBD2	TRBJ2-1	TGTGCCAGCAGTGGGGCATACGCGGGGGGATACAATGAGCAGTTCTTC	CASSGAYAGGYNEQFF
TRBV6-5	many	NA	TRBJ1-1	TGTGCCAGCAGTTACCAAGAGGGCTCCGTCACTGAAGCTTTCTTT	CASSYQEGSVTEAFF
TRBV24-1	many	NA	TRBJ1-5	TGTGCCACCAGTGACCCGGCAAAGGGCAATCAGCCCCAGCATTTT	CATSDPAKGNQPQHF
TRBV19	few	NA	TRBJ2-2	TGTGCCAGTAGTATAAACTTTAACACCGGGGAGCTGTTTTTT	CASSINFNTGELFF
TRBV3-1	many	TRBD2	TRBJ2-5	TGTGCCAGCAGCCAACTACTAGCGGTCCAAGAGACCCAGTACTTC	CASSQLLAVQETQYF
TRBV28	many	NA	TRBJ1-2	TGTGCCAGCAGTCTACTTACTTCTTTATATGGCTACACCTTC	CASSLLTSLYGYTF
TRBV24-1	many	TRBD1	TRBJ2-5	TGTGCCACCAGCTTAACCGGGACAGGGAGAGAAGAGACCCAGTACTTC	CATSLTGTGREETQYF
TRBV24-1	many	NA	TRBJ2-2	TGTGCCACCAGTGATGGACTATTTAACACCGGGGAGCTGTTTTTT	CATSDGLFNTGELFF
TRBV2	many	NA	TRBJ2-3	TGTGCCAGCAGATTCCACCAAGGACCGTTCTATACGCAGTATTTT	CASRFHQGPFYTQYF
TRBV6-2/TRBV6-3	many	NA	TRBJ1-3	TGTGCCAGCAGTTACGGGATGCAGGATTTCTACGATGGAAACACCATATATTTT	CASSYGMQDFYDGNTIYF
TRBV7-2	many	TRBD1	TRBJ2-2	TGTGCCAGCACGACAGGGTGGTGGACCGGGGAGCTGTTTTTT	CASTTGWWTGELFF
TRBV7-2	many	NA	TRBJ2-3	TGTGCCAGCAGCTTAGCGGTGGCTATATTCACAGATACGCAGTATTTT	CASSLAVAIFTDTQYF
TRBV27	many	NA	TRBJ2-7	TGTGCCAGCAGTTTGGGAAGATTCTACGAGCAGTACTTC	CASSLGRFYEQYF
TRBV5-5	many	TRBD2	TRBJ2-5	TGTGCCAGCAGCTATCCGGGACTACAAGAGACCCAGTACTTC	CASSYPGLQETQYF
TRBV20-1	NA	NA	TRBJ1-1	TGCAGTGCTAGAGCGGCCTTAGCGGGGATCACTGAAGCTTTCTTT	CSARAALAGITEAFF
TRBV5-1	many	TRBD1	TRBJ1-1	TGCGCCAGCGACCCGGGACAGGGGAACACTGAAGCTTTCTTT	CASDPGQGNTEAFF
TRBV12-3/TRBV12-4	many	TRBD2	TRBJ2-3	TGTGCCAGCAGTCCCGGACTAGCGGGAATGACAGATACGCAGTATTTT	CASSPGLAGMTDTQYF
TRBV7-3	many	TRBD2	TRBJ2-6	TGTGCCAGCAGGTCCGGGGGGTCTGGGGCCAACGTCCTGACTTTC	CASRSGGSGANVLTF
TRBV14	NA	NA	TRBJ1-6	TGTGCCAGCAGCCAGGTCGTGGGGGCCCTCCACTTT	CASSQVVGALHF
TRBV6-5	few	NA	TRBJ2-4	TGTGCCAGCAGTTACTCATGGGGGGGCGACGCCATTCAGTACTTC	CASSYSWGGDAIQYF
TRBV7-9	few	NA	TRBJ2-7	TGTGCCAGCAGCCAAGACCTAAGGGCCTACGAGCAGTACTTC	CASSQDLRAYEQYF
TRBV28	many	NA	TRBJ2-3	TGTGCCAGCAGTTTTCGCAGTCGTAAAGATACGCAGTATTTT	CASSFRSRKDTQYF
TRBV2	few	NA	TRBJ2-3	TGTGCCAGCAGCTCCACGGGGGGCCGGGCAAATACGCAGTATTTT	CASSSTGGRANTQYF
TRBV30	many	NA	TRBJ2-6	TGTGCCTGGAGCCACGGTCAGGGACGGAGCTCTGGGGCCAACGTCCTGACTTTC	CAWSHGQGRSSGANVLTF
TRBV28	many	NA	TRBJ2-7	TGTGCCAGCAGTACCCCGTATTACGAGCAGTACTTC	CASSTPYYEQYF
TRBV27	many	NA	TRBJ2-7	TGTGCCAGCAGTTTTGGGCAGGGCCCTTACGAGCAGTACTTC	CASSFGQGPYEQYF
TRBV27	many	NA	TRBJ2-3	TGTGCCAGCAGCCGGTTTGCGGACACGCAGTATTTT	CASSRFADTQYF
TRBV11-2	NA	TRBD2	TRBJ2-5	TGTGCCAGCAGCTCCATAGAGACTAGCGGGGGGACCGGCCAAGAGACCCAGTACTTC	CASSSIETSGGTGQETQYF
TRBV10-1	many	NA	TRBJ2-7	TGCGCCAGCAGTGAGTCCCAAATGAGGCGCGAGCAGTACTTC	CASSESQMRREQYF
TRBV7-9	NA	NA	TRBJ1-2	TGTGCCAGCAGCCGGGGGGGAGCTTCCCAATCTCGTGGCTACACCTTC	CASSRGGASQSRGYTF
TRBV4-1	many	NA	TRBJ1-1	TGCGCCAGCAGCCAAATAGGGGCTAGGAACACTGAAGCTTTCTTT	CASSQIGARNTEAFF
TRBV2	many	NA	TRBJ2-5	TGTGCCAGCCAAACGACGGGGGAGATGGAGACCCAGTACTTC	CASQTTGEMETQYF
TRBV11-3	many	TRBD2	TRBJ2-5	TGTGCCAGCAGCCCCGGGGGACTAGCCGGGGAGACCCAGTACTTC	CASSPGGLAGETQYF
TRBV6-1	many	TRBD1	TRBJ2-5	TGTGCCAGCAGCGTCATGGGACAGACTCAAGAGACCCAGTACTTC	CASSVMGQTQETQYF
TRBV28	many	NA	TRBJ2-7	TGTGCCAGCAGTCCCGCAGGTATCGAGCAGTACTTC	CASSPAGIEQYF
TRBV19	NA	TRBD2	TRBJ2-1	TGTGCCAGTAGTATCACGGGAGGCAGTGAGCAGTTCTTC	CASSITGGSEQFF
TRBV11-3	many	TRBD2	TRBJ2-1	TGTGCCAGCAGCTCTCACTCCCGGGGGGGTGGAGATGAGCAGTTCTTC	CASSSHSRGGGDEQFF
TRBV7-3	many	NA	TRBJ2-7	TGTGCCAGCAGCCCCAGGGGGGACTCCTACGAGCAGTACTTC	CASSPRGDSYEQYF
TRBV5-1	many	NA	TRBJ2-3	TGCGCCAGCAGCTTGGTTCTCATCACAGATACGCAGTATTTT	CASSLVLITDTQYF
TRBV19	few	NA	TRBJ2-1	TGTGCCAGTAGTATGATTGGGTTCAATGAGCAGTTCTTC	CASSMIGFNEQFF
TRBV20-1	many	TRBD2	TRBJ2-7	TGCAGTGCTAGAGAACTCATACCCTCCCGACTAGCGGGAGGGGACGAGCAGTACTTC	CSARELIPSRLAGGDEQYF
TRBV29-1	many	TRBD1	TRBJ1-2	TGCAGCGTTGGTGGTCAGGGGGCCTATGGCTACACCTTC	CSVGGQGAYGYTF
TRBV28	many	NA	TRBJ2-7	TGTGCCAGCAGTACTCGGACCGGTACCTACGAGCAGTACTTC	CASSTRTGTYEQYF